This T cell receptor beta chain is from a study of regulatory T cells in long-lasting Graves disease. The time point: newly diagnosed GD, antithyroid drugs for less than 3 months. Researchers made the TCR library from RNA that was extracted from PBMCs. The TCR beta library used iRepertoire HTBI primers with Arm-PCR amplification of CDR3. Each CDR3 protein gets one entry after TCRdb re-called the multiplex PCR reads with MiXCR. The top ten hold around 10% of the sample, which has roughly 560,000 distinct CDR3 sequences, 12% seen once. In its sample, this clonotype was seen a few times. V was clipped by 6 bases and J by 3 bases; unmatched bases: 13. CDR3 size: 18 residues. Per germline, CDR1 DFQATT and CDR2 SNEGSKA (reference sequence). These data were also filed under a second study, of T cells in Graves' hyperthyroidism and ophthalmopathy. According to that study: Blood also carried most thyroid clonotypes expanded above 0.001.

The specimen was peripheral blood mononuclear cells (PBMCs), collected at new diagnosis, from a patient treated with antithyroid drugs. The chain carries TRBV20-1 and TRBJ2-1; TRBD2 matches 14 bases. This TCR was recovered from a woman aged 25-40 years with Graves disease. Here the CDR3 reads CSAAGLAGEGLYYNEQFF. Here the CDR3 DNA reads TGCAGTGCCGCGGGACTAGCGGGAGAGGGATTATACTACAATGAGCAGTTCTTC.